Listed below are T cell receptor beta chains from one sample, sequenced in a study of T-cell memory formation after mild COVID-19. TCRdb independently ran MiXCR on the 5' RACE reads; one entry per CDR3 protein. The sample has 270,000 or so distinct CDR3 sequences, over 15% seen once; the top ten hold roughly 23%. The specimen sequenced was PBMCs or a T cell subset sorted from them (not recorded which). These receptors were taken from a man between 18 and 29 years old who had mild COVID-19 (a few samples of this study predate the infection). Cell type and time point are not known. CDR3s include the opening cysteine and the closing phenylalanine or tryptophan. The D gene is left open where the match is weak. Expanded clones are given a class, and other clones once, few, many or no size at all.

j_gene	abundance	d_gene	v_gene	CDR3aa	CDR3nt
TRBJ2-7	.	.	TRBV27	CASSYRDGGYEQYF	TGTGCCAGCAGTTACCGGGACGGTGGCTACGAGCAGTACTTC
TRBJ2-2	few	.	TRBV3-1	CASSQSWGNTGELFF	TGTGCCAGCAGCCAAAGCTGGGGAAACACCGGGGAGCTGTTTTTT
TRBJ1-5	few	.	TRBV6-2/TRBV6-3	CASTDGQPQHF	TGTGCCAGCACCGACGGGCAGCCCCAGCATTTT
TRBJ1-6	few	.	TRBV7-6	CASSTDNYNSPLHF	TGTGCCAGCAGCACGGACAACTATAATTCACCCCTCCACTTT
TRBJ1-3	few	.	TRBV6-5	CASSYSQIQSGNTIYF	TGTGCCAGCAGTTACTCTCAGATACAGAGTGGAAACACCATATATTTT
TRBJ2-7	many	.	TRBV12-3/TRBV12-4	CASTLGGRSEQYF	TGTGCCAGCACCCTCGGGGGTCGTTCCGAGCAGTACTTC
TRBJ2-3	.	TRBD1	TRBV6-6	CASRETLLGQSTDTQYF	TGTGCCAGCAGGGAAACCTTGCTGGGACAGAGCACAGATACGCAGTATTTT
TRBJ2-2	.	.	TRBV10-3	CAISESSQPNTGELFF	TGTGCCATCAGTGAGTCGAGTCAGCCGAACACCGGGGAGCTGTTTTTT
TRBJ2-4	few	TRBD2	TRBV28	CASSFGGVTKNIQYF	TGTGCCAGCAGTTTTGGGGGGGTTACCAAAAACATTCAGTACTTC
TRBJ2-2	.	TRBD1	TRBV5-1	CASSNLDREFLNPGELFF	TGCGCCAGCAGCAACCTGGACAGGGAATTCCTAAATCCCGGGGAGCTGTTTTTT